Below are 7 T cell receptor beta chains sequenced from a single sample in a study of blood T cell repertoires in COVID-19 (dated by TCRdb to the early 2020s). The method behind the library was the immunoSEQ multiplex PCR assay. The source is immuneACCESS, and TCRdb retained only in-frame sequences with V and J called. Part of the clones is not carried over; for the studies checked, unresolved V genes explain less than half of this, and the remainder is unexplained. The sample profile shows about 240,000 clones; 80% to 90% of them were found once. The top ten clonotypes cover 3.5% to 4.5% of the sample. The sequenced sample was peripheral blood. Receptors were obtained from a man aged 50-60 years with acute or convalescent COVID-19.

The CDR3 protein is CASSYRGVFSPLHF. CDR3 DNA: TGTGCCAGCAGTTACCGGGGGGTGTTTTCACCCCTCCACTTT. The chain is built from TRBV6-2 or TRBV6-3 and TRBJ1-6; tentative D call: TRBD1 (5 bases). V was shortened by 2 bases and J by 9 bases, with 11 bases between the two germline ends. The CDR3 is 14 residues long. Germline V gives CDR1 MNHEY, CDR2 SVGEGT.

V gene TRBV28 combines with J gene TRBJ2-2, with 9 bases that match TRBD2. The CDR3 has 17 residues. J gave up 0 bases and V 4 bases, and 6 bases lay outside the gene matches. CDR1 is MDHEN, CDR2 SYDVKM, per germline. The CDR3 DNA is TGTGCCAGCAGTTGGTTCAGCGGGAGGACGAACACCGGGGAGCTGTTTTTT. Translated: CASSWFSGRTNTGELFF.

This clone was counted between two and nine times. One end of the junction varies from germline; a read error may be responsible. The genes are TRBV10-3 and TRBJ2-2; 9 nucleotides match TRBD2. The CDR3 has 16 residues. Germline V CDR1 and CDR2: ENHRY, SYGVKD. The CDR3 is CAISELAGEGTGELFF. The CDR3 nucleotides are TGTGCCATCAGCGAGTTAGCGGGAGAGGGCACCGGGGAGCTGTTTTTT.

This chain connects TRBV5-1 to TRBJ2-5; 10 nucleotides align to TRBD2. V shed 0 bases, J shed 4 bases, and the junction held 6 bases outside the gene matches. Germline V gives CDR1 SGHRS, CDR2 YFSETQ. This CDR3 has 16 residues. CDR3 sequence: CASSLEASGSSETQYF. The CDR3 bases are TGCGCCAGCAGCTTGGAAGCTAGCGGGAGTTCAGAGACCCAGTACTTC.

The CDR3 region has the DNA TGTGCCAGCAGCCCCGTATCCAACACTGAAGCTTTCTTT. It encodes CASSPVSNTEAFF. V gene TRBV28 combines with J gene TRBJ1-1; D is undetermined. The CDR3 extends over 13 amino acids. Trimming removed 6 bases from V and 2 bases from J, with 10 bases in between. Per the germline V gene, CDR1 is MDHEN and CDR2 is SYDVKM.

This chain uses TRBV5-1 with TRBJ1-5; 9 nucleotides agree with TRBD1. This CDR3 region has 15 residues. Germline V lookup: CDR1 SGHRS, CDR2 YFSETQ. The V and J ends lost 5 bases and 1 base, in that order; junction bases with no gene match: 4. Written as DNA, the CDR3 is TGCGCCAGCAGTTCCGGGACAGGGAGCAATCAGCCCCAGCATTTT. It specifies CASSSGTGSNQPQHF.

The V call is TRBV6-5, the J call TRBJ1-1, with TRBD1 as a possible D gene (5 bases). This CDR3 contains 14 residues. Germline V gene lookup returns CDR1 MNHEY and CDR2 SVGAGI. Trimming cost V 5 bases and J 1 base, with 11 bases left between them. CDR3 sequence: CASSTGLQNTEAFF. CDR3 nucleotide sequence: TGTGCCAGCAGTACGGGACTTCAGAACACTGAAGCTTTCTTT.